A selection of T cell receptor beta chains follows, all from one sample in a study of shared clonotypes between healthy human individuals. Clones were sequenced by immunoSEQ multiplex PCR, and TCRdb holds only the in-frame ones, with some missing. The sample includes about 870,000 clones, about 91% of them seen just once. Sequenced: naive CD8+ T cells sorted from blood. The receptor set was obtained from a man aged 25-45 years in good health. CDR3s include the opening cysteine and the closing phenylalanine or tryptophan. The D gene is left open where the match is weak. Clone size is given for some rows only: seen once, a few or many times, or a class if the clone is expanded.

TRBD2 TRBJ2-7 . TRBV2 TGTGCCAGCAGGCGGGAGATGTACGAGCAGTACTTC CASRREMYEQYF
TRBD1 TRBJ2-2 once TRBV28 TGTGCCAGTGCGGGGGACAGGGTTCACACCGGGGAGCTGTTTTTT CASAGDRVHTGELFF
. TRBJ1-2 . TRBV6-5 TGTGCCAGCAGTACCCCTCGACAGTATAACTATGGCTACACCTTC CASSTPRQYNYGYTF
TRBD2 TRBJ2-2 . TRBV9 TGTGCCAGCAAGGCGGGAGCCGGCGGGGAGCTGTTTTTT CASKAGAGGELFF
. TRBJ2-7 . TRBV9 TGTGCCAGCAGCGTAACAGCTGCGACTACCTACGAGCAGTACTTC CASSVTAATTYEQYF
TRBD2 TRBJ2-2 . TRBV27 TGTGCCAGCAGTCTAGCGGGAGTGAACACCGGGGAGCTGTTTTTT CASSLAGVNTGELFF
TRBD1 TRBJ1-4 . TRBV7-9 TGTGCCAGCAGCTTGACAGGGAAGAGGGAAAAACTGTTTTTT CASSLTGKREKLFF
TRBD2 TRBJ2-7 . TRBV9 TGTGCCAGCAGCGCACCGGGAGGGAGGCACGAGCAGTACTTC CASSAPGGRHEQYF
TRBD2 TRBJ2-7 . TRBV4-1 TGCGCCAGCAGCCAAGGAGTAGCGGGAGGGCGCGAGCAGTACTTC CASSQGVAGGREQYF
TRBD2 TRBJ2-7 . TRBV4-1 TGCGCCAGCAGCCACACTCCCGGGACTACTACCTACGAGCAGTACTTC CASSHTPGTTTYEQYF
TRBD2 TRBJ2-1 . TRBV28 TGTGCCAGCAGTTGGATGACGGGACTAGCGGAATTTGAGCAGTTCTTC CASSWMTGLAEFEQFF
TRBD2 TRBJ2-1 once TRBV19 TGTGCCAGTAGTATTACTAGCGGGATGAATGAGCAGTTCTTC CASSITSGMNEQFF
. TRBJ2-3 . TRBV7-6 TGTGCCAGCAGCTTAGATGGCGAGTCGACAGATACGCAGTATTTT CASSLDGESTDTQYF
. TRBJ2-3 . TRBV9 TGTGCCAGCAGCGTAGTGGGCGGCACAGATACGCAGTATTTT CASSVVGGTDTQYF
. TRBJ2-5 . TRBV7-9 TGTGCCAGCAGCTTAGTCGCCAGCCAAGAGACCCAGTACTTC CASSLVASQETQYF
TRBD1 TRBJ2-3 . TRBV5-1 TGCGCCAGCAGCGGTGCACAGTGGGGACAGGTCACAGATACGCAGTATTTT CASSGAQWGQVTDTQYF
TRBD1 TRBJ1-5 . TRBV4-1 TGCGCCAGCAGCCAAGATCTGGGGACCGGGACAGGGGGAAATCAGCCCCAGCATTTT CASSQDLGTGTGGNQPQHF
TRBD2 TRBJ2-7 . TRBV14 TGTGCCAGCCGGACTAGCGGGAGCTACGAGCAGTACTTC CASRTSGSYEQYF
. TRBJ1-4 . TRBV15 TGTGCCACCAGCAGGTTTACTAATGTCCCACTGATGGAAAAACTGTTTTTT CATSRFTNVPLMEKLFF
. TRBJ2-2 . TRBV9 TGTGCCAGCAGCGTAGGAGGGGGCACCGGGGAGCTGTTTTTT CASSVGGGTGELFF
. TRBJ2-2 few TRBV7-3 TGTGCCAGCAGCCGGATCTTGGTAGGGGCGTCCGCCGGGGAGCTGTTTTTT CASSRILVGASAGELFF
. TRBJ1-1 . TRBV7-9 TGTGCCAGCAGCTTAGGTGGGGGCCCCGCTTTCTTT CASSLGGGPAFF
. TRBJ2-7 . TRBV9 TGTGCCAGCAGCGTAGATGAGGGTGGTTATGAGCAGTACTTC CASSVDEGGYEQYF
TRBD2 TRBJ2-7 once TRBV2 TGTACCAGCCACGGGCTAGCGGTAGGAGGCTACGAGCAGTACTTC CTSHGLAVGGYEQYF
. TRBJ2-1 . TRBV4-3 TGCGCCAGCAGCCAAGATCCTCCTCGCGGAGATGAGCAGTTCTTC CASSQDPPRGDEQFF
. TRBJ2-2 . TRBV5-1 TGCGCCAGCACACAGGACCTAGGGGTTCCCGGGGAGCTGTTTTTT CASTQDLGVPGELFF
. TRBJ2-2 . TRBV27 TGTGCCAGCAGTCCGTACAGCGCGAACACCGGGGAGCTGTTTTTT CASSPYSANTGELFF
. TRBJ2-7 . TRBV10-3 TGTGCCATCAGCGGGACAGCTACTAGCGGTACCTACGAGCAGTACTTC CAISGTATSGTYEQYF
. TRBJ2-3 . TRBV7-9 TGTGCCAGCAGGGCCCCTAGTGGCCTTACGCAGTATTTT CASRAPSGLTQYF
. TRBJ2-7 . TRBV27 TGTGCCAGCAGTTTAACCCGAGACATAGACTCCTACGAGCAGTACTTC CASSLTRDIDSYEQYF
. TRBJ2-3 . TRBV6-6 TGTGCCAGTGAATCGGCGGGGTCCACAGATACGCAGTATTTT CASESAGSTDTQYF
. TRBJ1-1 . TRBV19 TGTGCCAGTAGTATGAATTGGATCGCGATGAACACTGAAGCTTTCTTT CASSMNWIAMNTEAFF
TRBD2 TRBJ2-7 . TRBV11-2 TGTGCCAGCAGGCACGGACTAGCGGGAGTCTACGAGCAGTACTTC CASRHGLAGVYEQYF
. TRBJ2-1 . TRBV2 TGTGCCAGCAGTGAATTGTTTGCAGACAATGAGCAGTTCTTC CASSELFADNEQFF
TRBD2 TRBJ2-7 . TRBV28 TGTGCCAGCAGTTTGATCACCGGGACTAGCGGGAGTTTGGGTACGTACGAGCAGTACTTC CASSLITGTSGSLGTYEQYF
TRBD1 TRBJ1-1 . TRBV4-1 TGCGCCAGCAGCCAAGGCCCGGGACAGGTGAACACTGAAGCTTTCTTT CASSQGPGQVNTEAFF
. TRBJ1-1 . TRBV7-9 TGTGCCAGCAGCTCAAACAGGCCCAACACTGAAGCTTTCTTT CASSSNRPNTEAFF
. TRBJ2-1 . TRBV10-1 TGCGCCAGCAGTGAGTCCCAGGCCGGAGGTGGGCAGTTCTTC CASSESQAGGGQFF
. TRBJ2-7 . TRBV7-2 TGTGCCAGCGCACCGTACTTAGTCTACGAGCAGTACTTC CASAPYLVYEQYF
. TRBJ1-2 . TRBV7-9 TGTGCCAGCAGCTTATGGCTCTCGTCAGGCTATGGCTACACCTTC CASSLWLSSGYGYTF
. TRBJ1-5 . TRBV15 TGTGCCACCAGCAGAGATCGAGGCAGAAATCAGCCCCAGCATTTT CATSRDRGRNQPQHF
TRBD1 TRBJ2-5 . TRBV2 TGTGCCAGCAGCCCCGGGACAGGGGGAGGAGAGACCCAGTACTTC CASSPGTGGGETQYF